This is a list of T cell receptor beta chains from one sample in a study of technical replicates of blood from a handful of donors. Here immunoSEQ multiplex PCR was the method, and the copy in TCRdb shows in-frame clones only, minus some. This table holds under 85,000 clones, 93% found once. Sequenced material: T cells isolated from PBMCs. Receptors originate from a human donor in good health. Both conserved end residues are part of each CDR3. Each record gives: V gene, CDR3 length, J gene, D gene, CDR3 DNA, CDR3 protein. The D gene is left open where the match is weak.

v_gene: TRBV2; len: 13; j_gene: TRBJ2-2; d_gene: -; CDR3nt: TGTGCCAGCAGTGCCGGGGGAACCGGGGAGCTGTTTTTT; CDR3aa: CASSAGGTGELFF
v_gene: TRBV27; len: 18; j_gene: TRBJ2-7; d_gene: -; CDR3nt: TGTGCCAGCAGTCAACTACAAGGTTCCCAGGGGATGAACCGCGAGCAGTACTTC; CDR3aa: CASSQLQGSQGMNREQYF
v_gene: TRBV15; len: 16; j_gene: TRBJ1-5; d_gene: TRBD1; CDR3nt: TGTGCCACCAGCAGAGATCTCAGGGGGCAAAATCAGCCCCAGCATTTT; CDR3aa: CATSRDLRGQNQPQHF
v_gene: TRBV27; len: 15; j_gene: TRBJ2-7; d_gene: -; CDR3nt: TGTGCCAGCAGTTTCTATATTCAGGGGACCCACGAGCAGTACTTC; CDR3aa: CASSFYIQGTHEQYF
v_gene: TRBV4-1; len: 16; j_gene: TRBJ1-5; d_gene: TRBD1; CDR3nt: TGCGCCAGCAGCCAGGGCACAGGGGGCAGTAATCAGCCCCAGCATTTT; CDR3aa: CASSQGTGGSNQPQHF
v_gene: TRBV7-8; len: 12; j_gene: TRBJ1-1; d_gene: -; CDR3nt: TGTGCCAGCAGCTGGTCAGACACTGAAGCTTTCTTT; CDR3aa: CASSWSDTEAFF
v_gene: TRBV6-1; len: 13; j_gene: TRBJ1-1; d_gene: -; CDR3nt: TGTGCCAGCAAAGGCAGGGGGAACACTGAAGCTTTCTTT; CDR3aa: CASKGRGNTEAFF
v_gene: TRBV2; len: 14; j_gene: TRBJ2-3; d_gene: -; CDR3nt: TGTGCCAGCAGTGAACTCTTGGAGGCAGATACGCAGTATTTT; CDR3aa: CASSELLEADTQYF
v_gene: TRBV11-2; len: 15; j_gene: TRBJ2-5; d_gene: TRBD2; CDR3nt: TGTGCCAGCAGCCAAAGACTAGCGGGAGAAGAGACCCAGTACTTC; CDR3aa: CASSQRLAGEETQYF
v_gene: TRBV7-9; len: 12; j_gene: TRBJ2-2; d_gene: -; CDR3nt: TGTGCCAGCAGCTTTGGCTCCGGGGAGCTGTTTTTT; CDR3aa: CASSFGSGELFF